This TCR beta chain was found in a study of shared clonotypes between healthy human individuals. The study's findings and limits: Naive subsets generally had larger estimated richness than memory subsets. Lower generation probabilities were found for non-shared clonotypes than for those shared by all four donors.

The CDR3 has 16 residues. Germline lookup yields CDR1 SEHNR and CDR2 FQNEAQ (reference sequence). The V gene lost 4 bases and the J gene lost 0 bases, with 13 bases spanning the gap. Profiling relied on immunoSEQ multiplex PCR, and the TCRdb table lists in-frame clones only, not all of them. The sample includes roughly 2.1 million clones, roughly 91% seen only once; the top ten take 1.5% to 2%. A remark on this clone: No antigen is known for it.

As defined, naive CD8 cells were CD45RO-negative and positively selected for CCR7, with terminally differentiated effector memory CD45RA+ cells excluded. Each sample came from a Caucasian adult donor living in Nashville, Tennessee. The receptor's source is a man in his late teens or twenties in good health. Some clones in this sample may be carry-over from other donors' samples. The rearrangement uses TRBV7-9 and TRBJ2-4, with D possibly matching TRBD2 (6 bases). The sequenced material came from naive CD8+ T cells from PBMCs. The DNA for the CDR3 is TGTGCCAGCAGCTCCGTTTTGGGACTAGCCAAAAACATTCAGTACTTC. It encodes CASSSVLGLAKNIQYF. Looking up the rest from reference TRBV7-9 and TRBJ2-4 gives the full variable domain: DTGVSQNPRHKITKRGQNVTFRCDPISEHNRLYWYRQTLGQGPEFLTYFQNEAQLEKSRLLSDRFSAERPKGSFSTLEIQRTEQGDSAMYLCASSSVLGLAKNIQYFGAGTRLSVL.